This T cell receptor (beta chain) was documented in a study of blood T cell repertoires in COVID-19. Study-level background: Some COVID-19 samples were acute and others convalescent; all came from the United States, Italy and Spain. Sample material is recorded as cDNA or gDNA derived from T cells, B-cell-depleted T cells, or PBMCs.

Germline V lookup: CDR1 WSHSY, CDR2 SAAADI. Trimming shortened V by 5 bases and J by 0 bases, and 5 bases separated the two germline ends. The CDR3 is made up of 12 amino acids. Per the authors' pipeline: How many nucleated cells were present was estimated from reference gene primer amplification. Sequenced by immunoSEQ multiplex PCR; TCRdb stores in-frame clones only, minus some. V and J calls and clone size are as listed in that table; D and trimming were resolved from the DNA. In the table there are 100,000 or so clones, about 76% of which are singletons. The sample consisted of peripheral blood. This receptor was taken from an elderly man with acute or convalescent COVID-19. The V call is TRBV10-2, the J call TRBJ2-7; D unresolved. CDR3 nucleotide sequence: TGCGCCAGCAGTTCTAGCTCCTACGAGCAGTACTTC. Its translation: CASSSSSYEQYF.